Listed below are T cell receptor beta chains from one sample, sequenced in a study of shared clonotypes between healthy human individuals. This table comes from immunoSEQ multiplex PCR, and its TCRdb copy is limited to in-frame clones, with some not included. Found here are 450,000 to 500,000 clones, 70% to 80% of them singletons; the top ten hold 9.5% to 15%. Sequenced sample: PBMCs. Receptor source: a woman aged 40 to 49 in good health. Some clones in this sample may be carry-over from other donors' samples. The CDR3 runs from the conserved cysteine through the conserved F or W. Fields, in order: clone size, D gene, V gene, J gene, CDR3 DNA, CDR3 protein. A D gene is named only where the DNA matches it firmly. The size field is filled for only some rows; it gives once, few, many or a size class.

clone size: -; D gene: TRBD1; V gene: TRBV5-5; J gene: TRBJ1-2; CDR3 DNA: TGTGCCAGCAGCTCTCGATCCGGACAGGACGCATTTGGCTACACCTTC; CDR3 protein: CASSSRSGQDAFGYTF
clone size: -; D gene: -; V gene: TRBV15; J gene: TRBJ1-5; CDR3 DNA: TGTGCCACCAGCAGAGGTTGGGGCCGGGGGAATCAACCCCAGCATTTT; CDR3 protein: CATSRGWGRGNQPQHF
clone size: -; D gene: -; V gene: TRBV6-1; J gene: TRBJ2-7; CDR3 DNA: TGTGCCAGCAGCCTCGGGATTCTCTACGAGCAGTACTTC; CDR3 protein: CASSLGILYEQYF
clone size: -; D gene: TRBD2; V gene: TRBV7-3; J gene: TRBJ2-2; CDR3 DNA: TGCGCCAGCAGCCACCAACTAGCGGATCACACCGGGGAGCTGTTTTTT; CDR3 protein: CASSHQLADHTGELFF
clone size: -; D gene: -; V gene: TRBV30; J gene: TRBJ1-5; CDR3 DNA: TGTGCCTGGAGTGGGCAGGGAAAGCCCCAGCATTTT; CDR3 protein: CAWSGQGKPQHF
clone size: -; D gene: TRBD1; V gene: TRBV28; J gene: TRBJ1-4; CDR3 DNA: TGTGCCAGCAGTTTATGGGGGACAGGGGGGACTAATGAAAAACTGTTTTTT; CDR3 protein: CASSLWGTGGTNEKLFF
clone size: -; D gene: -; V gene: TRBV15; J gene: TRBJ2-3; CDR3 DNA: TGTGCCACCAGCAGAGATGGGGGTAGCACAGATACGCAGTATTTT; CDR3 protein: CATSRDGGSTDTQYF
clone size: -; D gene: -; V gene: TRBV10-1; J gene: TRBJ1-5; CDR3 DNA: TGCGCCAGCAGCCTAACAGGGAATCAGCCCCAGCATTTT; CDR3 protein: CASSLTGNQPQHF
clone size: -; D gene: -; V gene: TRBV19; J gene: TRBJ2-6; CDR3 DNA: TGTGCCAGTAGTATTGGAGGGGCTGGGGCCAACGTCCTGACTTTC; CDR3 protein: CASSIGGAGANVLTF
clone size: -; D gene: TRBD1; V gene: TRBV5-6; J gene: TRBJ2-2; CDR3 DNA: TGTGCCAGCAGCTTAACTCAGGGGGCAGTCACCGGGGAGCTGTTTTTT; CDR3 protein: CASSLTQGAVTGELFF
clone size: -; D gene: -; V gene: TRBV9; J gene: TRBJ2-1; CDR3 DNA: TGTGCCAGCAGCGTAGAGGGGACAATTTCAAGCGAGCAGTTCTTC; CDR3 protein: CASSVEGTISSEQFF
clone size: -; D gene: -; V gene: TRBV9; J gene: TRBJ2-4; CDR3 DNA: TGTGCCAGCAGCCCGAGGGTCGGGATAGCCAAAAACATTCAGTACTTC; CDR3 protein: CASSPRVGIAKNIQYF
clone size: -; D gene: TRBD1; V gene: TRBV6-6; J gene: TRBJ1-2; CDR3 DNA: TGTGCCAGCACCCATACAGGGGCTGGCTACACCTTC; CDR3 protein: CASTHTGAGYTF
clone size: many; D gene: TRBD2; V gene: TRBV28; J gene: TRBJ2-5; CDR3 DNA: TGTGCCAGCAGTTTAGGCGGGAGGGCCGGAGAGACCCAGTACTTC; CDR3 protein: CASSLGGRAGETQYF
clone size: -; D gene: TRBD2; V gene: TRBV7-2; J gene: TRBJ2-1; CDR3 DNA: TGTGCCAGCAGCTGGGGACTAGCGGGCGCCAATGAGCAGTTCTTC; CDR3 protein: CASSWGLAGANEQFF
clone size: -; D gene: TRBD1; V gene: TRBV27; J gene: TRBJ1-6; CDR3 DNA: TGTGCCAGCTCTCACCGGACAGGGGACTTTAATTCACCCCTCCACTTT; CDR3 protein: CASSHRTGDFNSPLHF
clone size: -; D gene: -; V gene: TRBV7-8; J gene: TRBJ2-7; CDR3 DNA: TGTGCCAGCAGCTTGGGGCCTTCTTCGGGTCCCTACGAGCAGTACTTC; CDR3 protein: CASSLGPSSGPYEQYF
clone size: few; D gene: -; V gene: TRBV19; J gene: TRBJ1-2; CDR3 DNA: TGTGCCAGTAGTCCTGGAGGGGGGGCTTATGGCTACACCTTC; CDR3 protein: CASSPGGGAYGYTF
clone size: -; D gene: TRBD1; V gene: TRBV29-1; J gene: TRBJ2-2; CDR3 DNA: TGCAGCGTTGAAGGGACAGGGATGGGCGGGGAGCTGTTTTTT; CDR3 protein: CSVEGTGMGGELFF
clone size: -; D gene: TRBD1; V gene: TRBV7-2; J gene: TRBJ2-3; CDR3 DNA: TGTGCCAGCAGCTTAGCGATTAGGGGGCGAGATACGCAGTATTTT; CDR3 protein: CASSLAIRGRDTQYF
clone size: many; D gene: -; V gene: TRBV5-4; J gene: TRBJ1-2; CDR3 DNA: TGTGCCAGCAGCTCCTTACAGGACTATGGCTACACCTTC; CDR3 protein: CASSSLQDYGYTF
clone size: -; D gene: TRBD1; V gene: TRBV29-1; J gene: TRBJ1-4; CDR3 DNA: TGCAGCGTTGATGACAGGGTGGGGGAAAAACTGTTTTTT; CDR3 protein: CSVDDRVGEKLFF
clone size: -; D gene: -; V gene: TRBV4-1; J gene: TRBJ1-2; CDR3 DNA: TGCGCCAGCAGCCAAGATCCCCAGGGGACCTATGGCTACACCTTC; CDR3 protein: CASSQDPQGTYGYTF
clone size: -; D gene: -; V gene: TRBV6-5; J gene: TRBJ1-5; CDR3 DNA: TGTGCCAGCGCACCTTTCGGGGATCAGCCCCAGCATTTT; CDR3 protein: CASAPFGDQPQHF
clone size: -; D gene: -; V gene: TRBV5-1; J gene: TRBJ2-3; CDR3 DNA: TGCGCCAGCAGCGGGGGGTATAACACAGATACGCAGTATTTT; CDR3 protein: CASSGGYNTDTQYF
clone size: -; D gene: -; V gene: TRBV5-1; J gene: TRBJ1-1; CDR3 DNA: TGCGCCAGCAGCTTGGCTGGGTCTGACACTGAAGCTTTCTTT; CDR3 protein: CASSLAGSDTEAFF
clone size: few; D gene: TRBD1; V gene: TRBV5-1; J gene: TRBJ2-1; CDR3 DNA: TGCGCCAGCAGCATAGGGCAGGGGGTAGGGAACAATGAGCAGTTCTTC; CDR3 protein: CASSIGQGVGNNEQFF
clone size: -; D gene: -; V gene: TRBV9; J gene: TRBJ2-5; CDR3 DNA: TGTGCCAGCAGCGTAGCGGGCAGTCCTAGGGGAGAGACCCAGTACTTC; CDR3 protein: CASSVAGSPRGETQYF
clone size: -; D gene: -; V gene: TRBV7-3; J gene: TRBJ2-2; CDR3 DNA: TGTGCCAGCAGCTTAGGAGCGAACACCGGGGAGCTGTTTTTT; CDR3 protein: CASSLGANTGELFF
clone size: -; D gene: -; V gene: TRBV5-5; J gene: TRBJ2-1; CDR3 DNA: TGTGCCAGCAGCTTGGTGAATAGGGACAATGAGCAGTTCTTC; CDR3 protein: CASSLVNRDNEQFF
clone size: many; D gene: -; V gene: TRBV5-1; J gene: TRBJ2-4; CDR3 DNA: TGCGCCAGCAGCTTGGAAACAGCCAAAAACATTCAGTACTTC; CDR3 protein: CASSLETAKNIQYF
clone size: -; D gene: -; V gene: TRBV5-5; J gene: TRBJ2-7; CDR3 DNA: TGTGCCAGCAGCTTGGTTCACTCCTACGAGCAGTACTTC; CDR3 protein: CASSLVHSYEQYF
clone size: -; D gene: TRBD2; V gene: TRBV14; J gene: TRBJ2-1; CDR3 DNA: TGTGCCAGCAGCCAAGTTAACGGGAGGGCCGGGGATGAGCAGTTCTTC; CDR3 protein: CASSQVNGRAGDEQFF
clone size: -; D gene: -; V gene: TRBV7-2; J gene: TRBJ2-1; CDR3 DNA: TGTGCCAGCAGCTCCGAGCCGTACAATGAGCAGTTCTTC; CDR3 protein: CASSSEPYNEQFF
clone size: -; D gene: TRBD1; V gene: TRBV6-1; J gene: TRBJ1-5; CDR3 DNA: TGTGCCAGCAGTGTAACAGGGGGGGTCCAGCCCCAGCATTTT; CDR3 protein: CASSVTGGVQPQHF
clone size: -; D gene: -; V gene: TRBV7-9; J gene: TRBJ2-4; CDR3 DNA: TGTGCCAGCAGCCCCCCGATGAAAAACATTCAGTACTTC; CDR3 protein: CASSPPMKNIQYF
clone size: -; D gene: -; V gene: TRBV28; J gene: TRBJ1-2; CDR3 DNA: TGTGCCAGCAGTGCCCGCTCAGGCGTTTATGGCTACACCTTC; CDR3 protein: CASSARSGVYGYTF
clone size: -; D gene: -; V gene: TRBV5-1; J gene: TRBJ2-1; CDR3 DNA: TGCGCCAGCAGCCTAGGACAAACTCCCGGCGATGAGCAGTTCTTC; CDR3 protein: CASSLGQTPGDEQFF
clone size: -; D gene: TRBD2; V gene: TRBV18; J gene: TRBJ2-5; CDR3 DNA: TGTGCCAGCTCACCACGACTAGCGGGAGGGCAAGAGACCCAGTACTTC; CDR3 protein: CASSPRLAGGQETQYF
clone size: -; D gene: -; V gene: TRBV4-2; J gene: TRBJ2-7; CDR3 DNA: TGTGCCAGCAGCCCCCCTGGGGGCTCCTACGAGCAGTACTTC; CDR3 protein: CASSPPGGSYEQYF
clone size: -; D gene: TRBD2; V gene: TRBV5-4; J gene: TRBJ2-1; CDR3 DNA: TGTGCCACGTGGGTAGCGGGAGGGTTATACAATGAGCAGTTCTTC; CDR3 protein: CATWVAGGLYNEQFF
clone size: -; D gene: -; V gene: TRBV7-2; J gene: TRBJ2-7; CDR3 DNA: TGTGCCAGCAGAGGGGAGGCGGGGCTTGAGCAGTACTTC; CDR3 protein: CASRGEAGLEQYF
clone size: -; D gene: -; V gene: TRBV15; J gene: TRBJ1-2; CDR3 DNA: TGTGCCACCAGCTTCTTGGGGGAGTCCTCGGGCGACTATGGCTACACCTTC; CDR3 protein: CATSFLGESSGDYGYTF
clone size: once; D gene: -; V gene: TRBV5-1; J gene: TRBJ1-4; CDR3 DNA: TGCGCCAGCGGCGCACGATCGGATGAAAAACTGTTTTTT; CDR3 protein: CASGARSDEKLFF
clone size: -; D gene: -; V gene: TRBV6-5; J gene: TRBJ1-2; CDR3 DNA: TGTGCCAGCACCTCAGGGTTGGGCTATGGCTACACCTTC; CDR3 protein: CASTSGLGYGYTF